A selection of T cell receptor beta chains follows, all from one sample in a study of T cell responses to AZD1222 COVID-19 vaccine. Repertoires were generated with immunoSEQ multiplex PCR, while TCRdb's copy carries only in-frame clones and drops some. The data show approximately 160,000 clones, with about 90% seen just once and 5% held by the top ten. Sequences were derived from peripheral blood, sampled on day 0 of AZD1222 vaccination. The source of these receptors is an adult in good health. Each CDR3 is given with its conserved first and last residue. The D gene is left open where the match is weak. Some rows mark clone size as missing; the rest say once, few, many or name a class of expanded clone.

j_call | v_call | clone_size | d_call | cdr3_aa | cdr3_nt
TRBJ1-4 | TRBV4-3 | - | - | CASSQDRPQEKLFF | TGCGCCAGCAGCCAAGATCGACCGCAGGAAAAACTGTTTTTT
TRBJ2-7 | TRBV28 | - | - | CASSSEGRSRYEQYF | TGTGCCAGCAGTTCGGAAGGACGGTCTAGGTACGAGCAGTACTTC
TRBJ1-6 | TRBV18 | - | - | CASSPGSITLHF | TGTGCCAGCTCACCAGGTAGCATCACCCTCCACTTT
TRBJ2-7 | TRBV28 | - | TRBD1 | CASSLDRGLNPYYEQYF | TGTGCCAGCAGTCTGGACAGGGGGCTTAATCCCTACTACGAGCAGTACTTC
TRBJ2-2 | TRBV5-1 | - | TRBD2 | CASGVGTSGTGELFF | TGCGCCAGCGGAGTAGGGACTAGCGGGACCGGGGAGCTGTTTTTT
TRBJ1-5 | TRBV4-3 | - | - | CASSQTAQGQPQHF | TGCGCCAGCAGCCAGACGGCTCAGGGCCAGCCCCAGCATTTT
TRBJ1-4 | TRBV9 | - | TRBD1 | CASSASRGGPLSNEKLFF | TGTGCCAGCAGCGCTTCCAGGGGGGGACCTCTCTCTAATGAAAAACTGTTTTTT
TRBJ2-1 | TRBV5-4 | once | - | CASSLGKGTLSYNEQFF | TGTGCCAGCAGCTTGGGTAAGGGGACCTTGTCCTACAATGAGCAGTTCTTC
TRBJ1-5 | TRBV2 | once | - | CASTKGGQPQHF | TGTGCCAGCACCAAGGGAGGTCAGCCCCAGCATTTT
TRBJ1-2 | TRBV7-9 | - | TRBD1 | CASSPTPGGNYGYTF | TGTGCCAGCAGCCCCACCCCAGGGGGTAACTATGGCTACACCTTC
TRBJ2-1 | TRBV24-1 | - | TRBD2 | CATTASGIPNEQFF | TGTGCCACCACGGCTAGCGGGATCCCTAATGAGCAGTTCTTC
TRBJ2-1 | TRBV4-1 | - | - | CASSQETGRNEQFF | TGCGCCAGCAGCCAAGAAACAGGGCGAAATGAGCAGTTCTTC
TRBJ2-7 | TRBV6-5 | - | - | CASSYHQGNYEQYF | TGTGCCAGCAGTTACCACCAAGGTAACTACGAGCAGTACTTC
TRBJ1-2 | TRBV19 | - | - | CASSLHYGYTF | TGTGCCAGTAGCCTTCACTATGGCTACACCTTC
TRBJ1-1 | TRBV7-9 | - | TRBD1 | CASSSTLQGGYTEAFF | TGTGCCAGCAGCTCTACCCTACAGGGGGGGTACACTGAAGCTTTCTTT
TRBJ2-7 | TRBV12-3/TRBV12-4 | few | - | CASSAASYEQYF | TGTGCCAGCAGTGCGGCTAGCTACGAGCAGTACTTC
TRBJ2-7 | TRBV10-2 | - | TRBD2 | CASSDMREVTYEQYF | TGCGCCAGCAGTGATATGCGGGAGGTAACCTACGAGCAGTACTTC
TRBJ1-5 | TRBV27 | few | - | CASSLSRPGDLNQPQHF | TGTGCCAGCAGTTTATCCCGACCGGGCGACCTAAATCAGCCCCAGCATTTT
TRBJ2-7 | TRBV9 | - | - | CASSWGISGDEQYF | TGTGCCAGCAGCTGGGGGATCTCAGGGGACGAGCAGTACTTC
TRBJ2-2 | TRBV24-1 | - | TRBD1 | CATSDLPTTGGYTGELFF | TGTGCCACCAGTGATTTGCCCACGACAGGGGGCTACACCGGGGAGCTGTTTTTT
TRBJ2-7 | TRBV6-5 | once | TRBD2 | CASSYRSGSSHEQYF | TGTGCCAGCAGTTACCGTAGCGGGAGTAGCCACGAGCAGTACTTC
TRBJ1-3 | TRBV10-3 | - | - | CAISESPGSGNTIYF | TGTGCCATCAGTGAGTCCCCAGGGTCTGGAAACACCATATATTTT
TRBJ1-5 | TRBV19 | once | - | CASSTFDSQPQHF | TGTGCCAGTTCGACCTTTGACAGTCAGCCCCAGCATTTT
TRBJ2-2 | TRBV6-5 | - | TRBD1 | CASSHRGANTGELFF | TGTGCCAGCAGTCACAGGGGGGCGAACACCGGGGAGCTGTTTTTT
TRBJ2-1 | TRBV10-2 | - | - | CASSEWVVGGNEQFF | TGCGCCAGCAGTGAGTGGGTAGTGGGGGGCAATGAGCAGTTCTTC
TRBJ1-1 | TRBV6-5 | few | - | CASSYSIQLVNTEAFF | TGTGCCAGCAGTTACTCGATACAGCTTGTGAACACTGAAGCTTTCTTT
TRBJ2-7 | TRBV7-3 | - | TRBD2 | CASSLGGGPFDEQYF | TGTGCCAGCAGCTTAGGGGGAGGGCCGTTTGACGAGCAGTACTTC
TRBJ2-7 | TRBV7-2 | - | - | CASSLGWGDEQYF | TGTGCCAGCAGCTTAGGGTGGGGTGACGAGCAGTACTTC
TRBJ2-1 | TRBV4-2 | - | - | CASSLGQGNEQFF | TGTGCCAGCAGCCTCGGGCAGGGCAATGAGCAGTTCTTC
TRBJ2-2 | TRBV6-2/TRBV6-3 | - | - | CASSSLRRWTTGELFF | TGTGCCAGCAGTTCCTTAAGGCGGTGGACCACCGGGGAGCTGTTTTTT
TRBJ2-7 | TRBV28 | - | TRBD2 | CASSSPGLSYEQYF | TGTGCCAGCAGTTCGCCGGGACTAAGTTACGAGCAGTACTTC
TRBJ1-5 | TRBV28 | - | - | CAHGGTGSNQPQHF | TGCGCCCATGGGGGGACGGGGAGCAATCAGCCCCAGCATTTT
TRBJ2-1 | TRBV7-2 | - | TRBD2 | CASSWGTSGWDNEQFF | TGTGCCAGCAGCTGGGGTACTAGCGGGTGGGACAATGAGCAGTTCTTC
TRBJ2-4 | TRBV6-5 | - | - | CASLPGQLKNIQYF | TGTGCCAGTTTACCGGGACAACTCAAAAACATTCAGTACTTC
TRBJ2-5 | TRBV6-2/TRBV6-3 | - | - | CASSRQDRETQYF | TGTGCCAGCAGCCGACAGGATCGAGAGACCCAGTACTTC
TRBJ1-2 | TRBV28 | - | - | CASSSGGEGGYGYTF | TGTGCCAGCAGTTCGGGGGGCGAAGGTGGCTATGGCTACACCTTC
TRBJ2-1 | TRBV7-2 | - | TRBD2 | CASSLLAGVGNEQFF | TGTGCCAGCAGCCTACTAGCGGGAGTAGGAAATGAGCAGTTCTTC
TRBJ1-4 | TRBV5-1 | - | - | CASSSPPGEGAQKLFF | TGCGCCAGCAGTTCGCCCCCAGGGGAAGGGGCCCAAAAACTGTTTTTT
TRBJ2-7 | TRBV12-3/TRBV12-4 | - | - | CASSLDSYEQYF | TGTGCCAGCAGTTTAGATAGCTACGAGCAGTACTTC
TRBJ2-7 | TRBV9 | once | - | CASSVSPQGPEQYF | TGTGCCAGCAGCGTATCCCCCCAGGGTCCCGAGCAGTACTTC
TRBJ1-4 | TRBV6-5 | - | - | CASSYSKAGGEKLFF | TGTGCCAGCAGTTACTCGAAGGCAGGCGGGGAAAAACTGTTTTTT